The T cell receptor beta chain described here comes from a study of CD8+CD57+ T cells in acquired aplastic anemia. Overall study: Mean yield of DNA from sorted CD4+ and CD8+ cells was 3.2 ug. Mean read depth for CD4+ cells from healthy donors was around 11 million.

This clonotype occurred a few times. The antigen remains unidentified. Genomic DNA, serving as template, underwent TCR beta VDJ and CDR3 profiling. TCRdb redid the calling of the reads with MiXCR, one entry per CDR3 protein. The table lists about 68,000 distinct CDR3 sequences, 45% to 60% of them singletons. Germline V gene lookup returns CDR1 SGHVS and CDR2 FNYEAQ. V shed 5 bases, J shed 5 bases, and the junction held 14 bases outside the gene matches. The CDR3 spans 16 residues. Study-wide results and caveats: Sharing between patients and controls was observed for twenty-nine CD8+ CDR3 sequences.

Sequenced sample: sorted CD4+, CD8+, or CD8+CD57+ T cells (not recorded which) from PBMCs. This clonotype was obtained from a human donor in good health, serving as a control. The J gene is TRBJ1-1, the V gene TRBV7-6; 7 bases fit TRBD1. As DNA, the CDR3 is TGTGCCAGCAGCCCAATTCAGGGGGAGGTGTGGACTGAAGCTTTCTTT. Translated, it gives CASSPIQGEVWTEAFF.